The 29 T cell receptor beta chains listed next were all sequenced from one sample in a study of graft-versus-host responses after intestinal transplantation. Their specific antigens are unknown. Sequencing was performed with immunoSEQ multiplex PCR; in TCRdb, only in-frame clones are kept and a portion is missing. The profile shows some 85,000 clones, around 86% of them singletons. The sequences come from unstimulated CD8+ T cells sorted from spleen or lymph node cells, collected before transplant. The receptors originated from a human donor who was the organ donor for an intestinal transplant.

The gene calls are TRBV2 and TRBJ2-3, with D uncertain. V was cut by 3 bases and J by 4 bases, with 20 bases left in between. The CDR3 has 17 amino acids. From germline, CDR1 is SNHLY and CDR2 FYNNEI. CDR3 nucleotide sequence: TGTGCCAGCAGTGATGGGTACCGCAAGACCGTTTCAGATACGCAGTATTTT. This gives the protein CASSDGYRKTVSDTQYF.

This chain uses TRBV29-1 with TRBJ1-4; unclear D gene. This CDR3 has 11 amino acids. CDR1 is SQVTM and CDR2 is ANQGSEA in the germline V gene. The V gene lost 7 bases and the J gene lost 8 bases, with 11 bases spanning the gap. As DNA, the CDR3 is TGCAGCGGCCTAAAACGGGAAAAACTGTTTTTT. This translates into CSGLKREKLFF.

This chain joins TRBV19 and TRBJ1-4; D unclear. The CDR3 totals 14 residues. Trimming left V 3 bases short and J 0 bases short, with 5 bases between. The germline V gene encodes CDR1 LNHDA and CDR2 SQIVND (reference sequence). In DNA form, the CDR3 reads TGTGCCAGTAGTATTGAACCAACTAATGAAAAACTGTTTTTT. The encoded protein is CASSIEPTNEKLFF.

The CDR3 region is CASSSPAWGVTYEQYF. As DNA, the CDR3 is TGTGCCAGCAGTTCCCCTGCATGGGGGGTGACCTACGAGCAGTACTTC. This chain links TRBV28 with TRBJ2-7; perhaps TRBD2 as D (6 bases). Germline CDR1 MDHEN, CDR2 SYDVKM. The CDR3 extends over 16 amino acids. Trimming left V 4 bases short and J 2 bases short, with 18 bases between.

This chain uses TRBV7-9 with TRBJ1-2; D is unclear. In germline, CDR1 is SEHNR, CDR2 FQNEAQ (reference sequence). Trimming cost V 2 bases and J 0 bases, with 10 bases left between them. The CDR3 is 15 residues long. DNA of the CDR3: TGTGCCAGCAGCTTATATCAGAACTCTAACTATGGCTACACCTTC. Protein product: CASSLYQNSNYGYTF.

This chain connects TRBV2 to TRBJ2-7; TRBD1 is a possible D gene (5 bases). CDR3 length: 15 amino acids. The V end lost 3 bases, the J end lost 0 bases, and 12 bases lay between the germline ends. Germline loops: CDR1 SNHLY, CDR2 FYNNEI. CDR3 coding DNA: TGTGCCAGCAGTGAGGGGTTAGGGGTCTCCTACGAGCAGTACTTC. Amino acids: CASSEGLGVSYEQYF.

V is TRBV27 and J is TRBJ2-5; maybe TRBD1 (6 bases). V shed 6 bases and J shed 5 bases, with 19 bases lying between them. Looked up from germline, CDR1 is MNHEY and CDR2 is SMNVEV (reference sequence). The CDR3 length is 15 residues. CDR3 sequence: CASSPRQVGVETQYF. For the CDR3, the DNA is TGTGCCAGCAGCCCTAGACAGGTCGGGGTGGAGACCCAGTACTTC.

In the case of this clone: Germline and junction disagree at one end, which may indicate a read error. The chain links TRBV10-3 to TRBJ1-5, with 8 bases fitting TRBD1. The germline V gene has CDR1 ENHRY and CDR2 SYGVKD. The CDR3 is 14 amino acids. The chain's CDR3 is CASSPGGVNQPQHF. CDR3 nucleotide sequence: TGTGCCAGCAGTCCAGGGGGCGTCAATCAGCCCCAGCATTTT.

The CDR3 region is CASSLGALSSYEQYF. CDR3 nucleotides: TGTGCCAGCAGCTTAGGGGCACTCAGCTCCTACGAGCAGTACTTC. The rearrangement links TRBV11-2 to TRBJ2-7; D is uncertain. The CDR3 sequence is 15 residues long. Germline lookup yields CDR1 SGHAT and CDR2 FQNNGV. Trimming removed 1 base at V and 0 bases at J, with 10 bases between. Using reference TRBV11-2 and TRBJ2-7 for the parts outside the CDR3, the full variable domain is EAGVAQSPRYKIIEKRQSVAFWCNPISGHATLYWYQQILGQGPKLLIQFQNNGVVDDSQLPKDRFSAERLKGVDSTLKIQPAKLEDSAVYLCASSLGALSSYEQYFGPGTRLTVT.

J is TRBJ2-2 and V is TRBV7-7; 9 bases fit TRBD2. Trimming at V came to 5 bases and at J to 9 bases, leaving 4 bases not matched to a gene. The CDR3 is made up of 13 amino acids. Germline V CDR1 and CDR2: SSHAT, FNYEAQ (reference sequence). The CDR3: CASSQGLARELFF. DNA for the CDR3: TGTGCCAGCAGCCAGGGACTAGCAAGGGAGCTGTTTTTT.

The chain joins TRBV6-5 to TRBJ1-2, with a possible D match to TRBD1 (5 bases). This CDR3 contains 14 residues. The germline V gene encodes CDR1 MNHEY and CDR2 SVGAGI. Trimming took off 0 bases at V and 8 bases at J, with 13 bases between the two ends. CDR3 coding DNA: TGTGCCAGCAGTTACTCCACGGACATAGAGGGCTACACCTTC. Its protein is CASSYSTDIEGYTF.

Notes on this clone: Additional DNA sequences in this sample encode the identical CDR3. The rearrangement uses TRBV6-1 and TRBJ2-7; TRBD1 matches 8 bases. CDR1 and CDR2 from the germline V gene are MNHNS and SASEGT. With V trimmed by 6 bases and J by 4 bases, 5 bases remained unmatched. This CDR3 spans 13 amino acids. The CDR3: CASRGTGGYEQYF. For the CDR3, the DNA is TGTGCCAGCAGGGGCACAGGGGGTTACGAGCAGTACTTC.

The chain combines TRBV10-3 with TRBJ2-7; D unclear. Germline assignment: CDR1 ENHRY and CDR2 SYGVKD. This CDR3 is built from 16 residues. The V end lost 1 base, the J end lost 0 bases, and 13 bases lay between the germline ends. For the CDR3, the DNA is TGTGCCATCAGTGAGTGGCAGGCAACCAGCTCCTACGAGCAGTACTTC. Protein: CAISEWQATSSYEQYF.

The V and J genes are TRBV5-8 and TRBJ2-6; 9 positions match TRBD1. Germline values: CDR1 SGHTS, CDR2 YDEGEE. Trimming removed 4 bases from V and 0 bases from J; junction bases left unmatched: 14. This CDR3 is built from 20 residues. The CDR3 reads CASSHGTGYTVISGANVLTF. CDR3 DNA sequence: TGTGCCAGCAGCCACGGGACAGGGTACACCGTAATCTCTGGGGCCAACGTCCTGACTTTC.

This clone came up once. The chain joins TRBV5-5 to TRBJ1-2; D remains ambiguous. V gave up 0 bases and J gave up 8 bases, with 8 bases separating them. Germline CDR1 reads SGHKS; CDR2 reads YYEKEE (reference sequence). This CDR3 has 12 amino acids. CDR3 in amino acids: CASSLGAGGYTF. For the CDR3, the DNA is TGTGCCAGCAGCTTGGGGGCCGGCGGCTACACCTTC.

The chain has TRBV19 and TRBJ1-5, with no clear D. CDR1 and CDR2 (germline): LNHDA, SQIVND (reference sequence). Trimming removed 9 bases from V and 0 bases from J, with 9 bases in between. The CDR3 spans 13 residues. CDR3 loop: CASRMDSNQPQHF. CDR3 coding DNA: TGTGCCAGCCGCATGGATAGCAATCAGCCCCAGCATTTT.

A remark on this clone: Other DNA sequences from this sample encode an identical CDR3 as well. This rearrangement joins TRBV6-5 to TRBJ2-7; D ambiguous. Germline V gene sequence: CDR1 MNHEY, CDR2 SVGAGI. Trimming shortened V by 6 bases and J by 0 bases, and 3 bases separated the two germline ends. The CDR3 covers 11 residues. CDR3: CASSHSYEQYF. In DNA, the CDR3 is TGTGCCAGCAGCCACTCCTACGAGCAGTACTTC.

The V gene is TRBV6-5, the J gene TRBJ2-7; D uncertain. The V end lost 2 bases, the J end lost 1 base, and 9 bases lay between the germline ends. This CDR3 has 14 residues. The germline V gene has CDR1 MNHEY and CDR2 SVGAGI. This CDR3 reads CASSYAGESYEQYF. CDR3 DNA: TGTGCCAGCAGTTACGCAGGAGAGTCCTACGAGCAGTACTTC.

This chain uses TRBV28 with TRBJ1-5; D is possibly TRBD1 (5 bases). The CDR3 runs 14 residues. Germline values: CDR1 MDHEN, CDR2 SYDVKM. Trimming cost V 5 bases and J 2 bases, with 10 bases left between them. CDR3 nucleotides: TGTGCCAGCAGTCTGGGGGTGGGCAATCAGCCCCAGCATTTT. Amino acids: CASSLGVGNQPQHF.

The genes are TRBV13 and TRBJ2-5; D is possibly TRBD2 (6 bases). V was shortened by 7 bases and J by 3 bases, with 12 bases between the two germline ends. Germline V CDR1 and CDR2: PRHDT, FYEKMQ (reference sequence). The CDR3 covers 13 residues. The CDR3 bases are TGTGCCAGCAACGTCTGGAGGGAAGAGACCCAGTACTTC. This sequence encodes CASNVWREETQYF. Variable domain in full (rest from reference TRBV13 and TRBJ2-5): AAGVIQSPRHLIKEKRETATLKCYPIPRHDTVYWYQQGPGQDPQFLISFYEKMQSDKGSIPDRFSAQQFSDYHSELNMSSLELGDSALYFCASNVWREETQYFGPGTRLLVL.

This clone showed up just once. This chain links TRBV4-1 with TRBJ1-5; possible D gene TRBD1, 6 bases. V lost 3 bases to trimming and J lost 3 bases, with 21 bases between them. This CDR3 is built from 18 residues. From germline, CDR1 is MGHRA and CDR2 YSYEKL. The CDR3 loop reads CASSHYLGAGAPNQPQHF. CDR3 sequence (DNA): TGCGCCAGCAGCCATTACTTAGGGGCGGGGGCACCCAATCAGCCCCAGCATTTT.

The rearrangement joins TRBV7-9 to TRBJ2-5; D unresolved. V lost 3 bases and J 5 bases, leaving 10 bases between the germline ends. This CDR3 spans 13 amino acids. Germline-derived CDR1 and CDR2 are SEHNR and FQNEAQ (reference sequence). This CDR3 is CASSFGGRETQYF. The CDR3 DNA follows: TGTGCCAGCAGCTTCGGTGGGCGCGAGACCCAGTACTTC. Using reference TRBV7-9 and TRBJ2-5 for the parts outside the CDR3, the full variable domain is DTGVSQNPRHKITKRGQNVTFRCDPISEHNRLYWYRQTLGQGPEFLTYFQNEAQLEKSRLLSDRFSAERPKGSFSTLEIQRTEQGDSAMYLCASSFGGRETQYFGPGTRLLVL.

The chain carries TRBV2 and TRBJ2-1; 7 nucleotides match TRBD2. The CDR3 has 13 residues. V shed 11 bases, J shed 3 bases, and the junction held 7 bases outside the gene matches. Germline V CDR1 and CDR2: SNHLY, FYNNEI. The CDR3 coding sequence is TGTGCCGTAGGACTAGTAAACTACAATGAGCAGTTCTTC. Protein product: CAVGLVNYNEQFF.

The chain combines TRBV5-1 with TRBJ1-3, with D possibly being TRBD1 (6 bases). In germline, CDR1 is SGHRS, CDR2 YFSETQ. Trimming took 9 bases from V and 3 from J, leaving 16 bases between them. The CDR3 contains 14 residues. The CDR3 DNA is TGCGCCAAGCACAGGGAACGGATTGGAAACACCATATATTTT. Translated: CAKHRERIGNTIYF.

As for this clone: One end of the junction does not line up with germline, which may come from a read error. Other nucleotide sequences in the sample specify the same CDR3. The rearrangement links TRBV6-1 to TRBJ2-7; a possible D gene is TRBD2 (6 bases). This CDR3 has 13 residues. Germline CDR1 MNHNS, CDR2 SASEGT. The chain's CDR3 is CASSAGGTYEQYF. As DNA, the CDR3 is TGCGCCAGCAGTGCCGGGGGTACCTACGAGCAGTACTTC.

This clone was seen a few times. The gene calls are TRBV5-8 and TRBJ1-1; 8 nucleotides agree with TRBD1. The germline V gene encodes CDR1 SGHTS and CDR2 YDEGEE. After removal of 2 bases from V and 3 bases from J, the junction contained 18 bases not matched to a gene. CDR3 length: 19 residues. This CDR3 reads CASSFWQGARPNTDTEAFF. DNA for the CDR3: TGTGCCAGCAGCTTTTGGCAGGGGGCAAGACCCAATACCGACACTGAAGCTTTCTTT.

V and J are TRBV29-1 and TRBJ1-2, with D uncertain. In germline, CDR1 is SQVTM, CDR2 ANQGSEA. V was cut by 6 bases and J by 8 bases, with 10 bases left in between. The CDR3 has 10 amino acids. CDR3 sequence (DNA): TGCAGCGTCTTGGCGACGGGCTACACCTTC. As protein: CSVLATGYTF.

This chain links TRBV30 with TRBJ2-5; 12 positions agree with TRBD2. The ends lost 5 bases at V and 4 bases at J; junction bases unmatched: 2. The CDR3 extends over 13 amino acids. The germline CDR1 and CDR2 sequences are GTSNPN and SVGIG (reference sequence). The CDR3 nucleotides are TGTGCCTGGTCTAGCGGGGGGGCAGAGACCCAGTACTTC. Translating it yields CAWSSGGAETQYF.

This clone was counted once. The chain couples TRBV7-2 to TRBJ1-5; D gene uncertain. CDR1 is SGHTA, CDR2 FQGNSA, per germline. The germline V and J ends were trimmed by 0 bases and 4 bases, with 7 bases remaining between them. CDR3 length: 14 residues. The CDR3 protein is CASSLAGGNQPQHF. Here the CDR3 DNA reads TGTGCCAGCAGCTTAGCGGGTGGGAATCAGCCCCAGCATTTT.